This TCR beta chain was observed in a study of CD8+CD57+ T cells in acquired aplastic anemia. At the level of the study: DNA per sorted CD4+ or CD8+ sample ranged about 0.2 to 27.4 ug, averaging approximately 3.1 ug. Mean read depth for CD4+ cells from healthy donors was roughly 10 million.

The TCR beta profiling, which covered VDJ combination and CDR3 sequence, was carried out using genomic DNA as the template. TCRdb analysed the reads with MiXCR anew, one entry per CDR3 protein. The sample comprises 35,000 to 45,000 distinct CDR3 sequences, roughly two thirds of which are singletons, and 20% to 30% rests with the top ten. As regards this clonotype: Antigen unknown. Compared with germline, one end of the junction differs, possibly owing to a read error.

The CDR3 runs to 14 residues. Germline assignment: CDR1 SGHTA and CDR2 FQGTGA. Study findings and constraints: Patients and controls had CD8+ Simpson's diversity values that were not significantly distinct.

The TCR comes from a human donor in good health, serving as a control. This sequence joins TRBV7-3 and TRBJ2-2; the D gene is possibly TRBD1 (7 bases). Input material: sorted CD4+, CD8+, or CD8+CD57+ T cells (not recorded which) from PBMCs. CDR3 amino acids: CASSLGGGTGELSF. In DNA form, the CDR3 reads TGTGCCAGCAGCTTAGGAGGGGGCACCGGGGAGCTGTCTTTT.